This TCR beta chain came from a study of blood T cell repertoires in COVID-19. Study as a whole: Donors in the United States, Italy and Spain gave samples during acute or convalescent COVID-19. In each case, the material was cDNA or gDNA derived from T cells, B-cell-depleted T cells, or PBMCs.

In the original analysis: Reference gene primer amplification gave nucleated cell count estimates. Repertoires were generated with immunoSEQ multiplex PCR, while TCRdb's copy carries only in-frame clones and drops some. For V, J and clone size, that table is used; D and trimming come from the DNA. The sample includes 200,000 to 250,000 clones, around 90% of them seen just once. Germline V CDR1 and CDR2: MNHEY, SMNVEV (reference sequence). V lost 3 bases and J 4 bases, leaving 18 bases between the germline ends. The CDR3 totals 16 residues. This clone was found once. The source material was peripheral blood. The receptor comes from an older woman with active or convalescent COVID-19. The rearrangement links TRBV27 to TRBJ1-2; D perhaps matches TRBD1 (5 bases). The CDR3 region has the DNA TGTGCCAGCAGTTTGGCGCCAGACAGTTCCCTCTATGGCTACACCTTC. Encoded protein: CASSLAPDSSLYGYTF.